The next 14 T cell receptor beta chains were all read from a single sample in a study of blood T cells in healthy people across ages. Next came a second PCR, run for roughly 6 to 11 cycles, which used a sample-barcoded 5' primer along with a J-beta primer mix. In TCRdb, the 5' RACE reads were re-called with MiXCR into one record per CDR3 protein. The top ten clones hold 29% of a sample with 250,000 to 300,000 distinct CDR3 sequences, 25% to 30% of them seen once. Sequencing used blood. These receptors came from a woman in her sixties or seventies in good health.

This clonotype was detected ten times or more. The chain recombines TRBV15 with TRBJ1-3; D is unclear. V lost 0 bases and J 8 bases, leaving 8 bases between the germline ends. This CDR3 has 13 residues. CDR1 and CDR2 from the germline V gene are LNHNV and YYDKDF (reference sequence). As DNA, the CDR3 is TGTGCCACCAGCAGAGAGGGTTGGGACACCATATATTTT. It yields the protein CATSREGWDTIYF. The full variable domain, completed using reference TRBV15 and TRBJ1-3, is DAMVIQNPRYQVTQFGKPVTLSCSQTLNHNVMYWYQQKSSQAPKLLFHYYDKDFNNEADTPDNFQSRRPNTSFCFLDIRSPGLGDTAMYLCATSREGWDTIYFGEGSWLTVV.

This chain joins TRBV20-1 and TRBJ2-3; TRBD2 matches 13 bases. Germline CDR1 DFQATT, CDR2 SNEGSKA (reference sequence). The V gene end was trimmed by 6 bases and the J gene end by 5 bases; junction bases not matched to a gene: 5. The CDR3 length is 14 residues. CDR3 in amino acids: CSALAGGPIDTQYF. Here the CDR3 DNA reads TGCAGTGCACTAGCGGGAGGGCCGATAGATACGCAGTATTTT.

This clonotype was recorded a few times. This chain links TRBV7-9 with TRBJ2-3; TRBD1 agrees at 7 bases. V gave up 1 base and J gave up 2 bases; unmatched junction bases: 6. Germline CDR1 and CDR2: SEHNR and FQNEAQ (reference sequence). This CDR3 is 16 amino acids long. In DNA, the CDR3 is TGTGCCAGCAGCTTAGGGGGACAGAAGTCCACAGATACGCAGTATTTT. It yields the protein CASSLGGQKSTDTQYF.

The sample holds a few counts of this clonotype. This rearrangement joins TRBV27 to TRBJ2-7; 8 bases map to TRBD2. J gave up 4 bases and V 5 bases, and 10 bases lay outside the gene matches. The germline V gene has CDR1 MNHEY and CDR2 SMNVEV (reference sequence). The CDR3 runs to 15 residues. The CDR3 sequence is CASSRPGTSPYEQYF. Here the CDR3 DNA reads TGTGCCAGCAGTAGACCCGGGACTAGTCCGTACGAGCAGTACTTC.

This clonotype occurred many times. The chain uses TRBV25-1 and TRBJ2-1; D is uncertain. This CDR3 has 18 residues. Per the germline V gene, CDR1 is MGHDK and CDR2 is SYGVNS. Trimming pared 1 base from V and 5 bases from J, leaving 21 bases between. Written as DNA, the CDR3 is TGTGCCAGCAGTGAATCATACAGCTTGGCCGCTAGAAACAATGAGCAGTTCTTC. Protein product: CASSESYSLAARNNEQFF.

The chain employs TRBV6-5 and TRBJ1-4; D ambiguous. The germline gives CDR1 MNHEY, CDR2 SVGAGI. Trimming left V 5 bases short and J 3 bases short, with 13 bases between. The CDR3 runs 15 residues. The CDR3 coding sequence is TGTGCCAGCAGTCCCTACAGCGGAGCTAATGAAAAACTGTTTTTT. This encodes CASSPYSGANEKLFF.

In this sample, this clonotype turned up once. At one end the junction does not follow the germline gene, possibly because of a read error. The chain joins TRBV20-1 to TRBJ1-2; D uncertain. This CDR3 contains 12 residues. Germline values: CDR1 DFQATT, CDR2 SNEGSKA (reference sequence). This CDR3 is CSATTRSSFQPF. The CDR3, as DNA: TGCAGTGCTACCACTCGTTCGAGTTTCCAACCCTTC.

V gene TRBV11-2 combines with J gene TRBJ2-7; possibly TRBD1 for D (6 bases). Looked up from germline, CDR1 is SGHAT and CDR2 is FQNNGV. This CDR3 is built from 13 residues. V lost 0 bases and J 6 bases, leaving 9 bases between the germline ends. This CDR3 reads CASSLEAGAEQYF. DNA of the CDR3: TGTGCCAGCAGCTTAGAGGCAGGGGCCGAGCAGTACTTC.

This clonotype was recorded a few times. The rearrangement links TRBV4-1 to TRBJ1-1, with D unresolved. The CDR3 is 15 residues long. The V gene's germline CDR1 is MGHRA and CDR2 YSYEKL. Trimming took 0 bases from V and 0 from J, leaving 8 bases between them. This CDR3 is CASSQEQTLNTEAFF. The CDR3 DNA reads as TGCGCCAGCAGCCAAGAACAGACTTTGAACACTGAAGCTTTCTTT.

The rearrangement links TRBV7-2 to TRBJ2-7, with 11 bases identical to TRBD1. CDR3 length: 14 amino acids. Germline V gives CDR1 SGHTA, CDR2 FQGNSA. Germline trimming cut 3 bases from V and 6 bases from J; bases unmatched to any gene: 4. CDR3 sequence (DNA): TGTGCCAGCAGCTTCGGGACAGGGGGGTCCGAGCAGTACTTC. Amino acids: CASSFGTGGSEQYF.

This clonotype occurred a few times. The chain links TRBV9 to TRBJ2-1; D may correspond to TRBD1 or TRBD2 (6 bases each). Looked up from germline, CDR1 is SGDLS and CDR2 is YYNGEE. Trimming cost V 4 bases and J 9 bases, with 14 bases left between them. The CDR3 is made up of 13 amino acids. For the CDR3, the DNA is TGTGCCAGCAGCCCCAGGGGCGGGACTGAGCAGTTCTTC. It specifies CASSPRGGTEQFF.

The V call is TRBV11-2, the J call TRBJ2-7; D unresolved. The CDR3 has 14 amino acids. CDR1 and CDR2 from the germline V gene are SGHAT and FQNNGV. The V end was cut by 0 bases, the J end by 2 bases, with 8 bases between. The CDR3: CASSLDRAPYEQYF. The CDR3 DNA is TGTGCCAGCAGCTTAGATCGAGCCCCCTACGAGCAGTACTTC.

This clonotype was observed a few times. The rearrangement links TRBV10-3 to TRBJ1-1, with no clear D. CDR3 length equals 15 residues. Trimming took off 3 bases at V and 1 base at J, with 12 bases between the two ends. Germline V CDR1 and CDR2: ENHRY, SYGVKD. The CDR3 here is CAISEGAPENTEAFF. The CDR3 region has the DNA TGTGCCATCAGTGAAGGAGCACCCGAGAACACTGAAGCTTTCTTT.

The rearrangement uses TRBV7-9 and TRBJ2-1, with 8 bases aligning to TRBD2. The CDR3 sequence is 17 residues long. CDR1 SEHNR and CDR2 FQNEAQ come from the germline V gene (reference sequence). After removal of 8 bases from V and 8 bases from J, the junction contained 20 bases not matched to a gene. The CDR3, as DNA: TGTGCCAGCGTGTATACGGGGGGAGCGGGAGTGGTCCATGAGCAGTTCTTC. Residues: CASVYTGGAGVVHEQFF.